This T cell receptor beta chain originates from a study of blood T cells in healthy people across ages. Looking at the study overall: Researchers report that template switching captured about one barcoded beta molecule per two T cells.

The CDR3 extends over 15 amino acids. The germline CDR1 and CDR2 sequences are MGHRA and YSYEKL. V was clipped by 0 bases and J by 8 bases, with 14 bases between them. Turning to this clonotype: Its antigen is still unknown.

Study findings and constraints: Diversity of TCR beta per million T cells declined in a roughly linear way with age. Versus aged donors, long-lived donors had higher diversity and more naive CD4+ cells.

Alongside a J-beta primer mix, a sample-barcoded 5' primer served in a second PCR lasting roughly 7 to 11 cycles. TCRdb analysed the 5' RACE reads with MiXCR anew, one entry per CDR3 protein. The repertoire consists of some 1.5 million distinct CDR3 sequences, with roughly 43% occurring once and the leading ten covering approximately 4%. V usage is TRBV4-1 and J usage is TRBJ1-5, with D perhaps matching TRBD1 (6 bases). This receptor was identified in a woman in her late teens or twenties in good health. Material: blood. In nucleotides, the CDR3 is TGCGCCAGCAGCCAAGACAGGGGTATCGGGAAGCCCCAGCATTTT. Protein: CASSQDRGIGKPQHF.